The entry that follows covers one T cell receptor (beta chain) sequence. The antigen it binds to is not known. Per-nucleotide qualities are absent, and no much larger clonotype sits a single base away. The CDR3 regions of human TCRbeta chains were analyzed by immunosequencing. The paper's processing steps were these. Repertoire TCRs were checked for matches against a reference library of SARS-CoV-2-specific TCRs that had been generated using the MIRA antigen-specificity platform. Breadth was defined as the fraction of unique TCRs that were SARS-CoV-2-associated. Depth was defined as the fraction of total T cells that were SARS-CoV-2-associated. Each spike-specific TCR was assigned to its reactive spike region and to a CD4 or CD8 class using the MIRA data. Log10-transformed breadth and depth values were compared by one-way ANOVA with Sidak's multiple comparisons tests. TCRdb retrieved this table from immuneACCESS and kept in-frame rearrangements only. Not all clones are present; in checked studies, unresolved V genes account for under half, and no reason is known for the remainder. That table furnishes V, J and clone size, whereas the DNA furnished D and trimming. This sample comprises some 130,000 clones, 87% of them detected only once. Of the sample, roughly 2.7% is held by the ten largest clones.

The sample belongs to a study of T cell responses to AZD1222 COVID-19 vaccine (dated by TCRdb to about 2021). About the investigation overall: A total of approximately 230 trial participants underwent TCR sequencing, of whom 200 to 220 received two doses of AZD1222 and about 25 received two doses of the MenACWY control vaccine. Trial participants were enrolled into age subgroups of 18-55, 56-69 and 70-plus years, which contained about 150, 27 and 61 TCR-sequenced participants, respectively.

Per the publication, the time point label means: about 28 days (+/-7) after the second vaccine dose. AZD1222 recipients given second doses at about 4 weeks or at about 12 weeks were pooled, since spike-specific TCR depth and breadth were not found to differ between the two schedules. Vaccinee samples were obtained from the UK trials COV001 and COV002, which included a single-blind randomized controlled phase 2/3 trial of AZD1222 (ChAdOx1 nCoV-19) in healthy adults. For TCRbeta chain sequencing, PBMC samples from trial participants were taken at day 0 and at day 28 after the second dose. Summary of the overall study and its limitations: A significant rise in spike-specific TCR breadth and depth was observed after two AZD1222 doses relative to day 0 and relative to MenACWY recipients. The vaccine-associated CD4 TCRs covered the entire spike protein, and the dominant responses fell in regions 160-218 and 743-854. In the small 56-69-year group, the increase in depth fell short of significance, most likely because of low power. Conclusions about previously exposed vaccinees are limited, since just five or six AZD1222 recipients were seropositive for SARS-CoV-2 at baseline. No day 14 peak-response samples were available, so repertoires were characterized only after the peak T cell response. Most participants were white British and females outnumbered males, and the authors suggested that clonal diversity may have been underestimated. Reportedly, close to half of the unique spike-specific TCRs recognized epitopes lying outside the regions that are mutated in the B.1.351 and B.1.1.7 variants.

The sample here was peripheral blood, taken 28 days after the second AZD1222 dose. The sequence was obtained from an adult who received the AZD1222 COVID-19 vaccine.

The CDR3 region: CASSEALRGTDTQYF. Here is the DNA: TGTGCCAGCAGTGAAGCCTTGCGGGGAACAGATACGCAGTATTTT. The V and J genes are TRBV2 and TRBJ2-3; TRBD2 is a weak D gene call, 6 bases matching. The trim is 0 bases for V and 3 bases for J, with a gap of 10 bases between the germline ends. The cysteine opens and the phenylalanine closes a CDR3 of 15 amino acids. Only CDR3 DNA is held: 45 bases, read in frame from base 1. The CDR1 and CDR2 encoded by the germline V gene are SNHLY and FYNNEI.